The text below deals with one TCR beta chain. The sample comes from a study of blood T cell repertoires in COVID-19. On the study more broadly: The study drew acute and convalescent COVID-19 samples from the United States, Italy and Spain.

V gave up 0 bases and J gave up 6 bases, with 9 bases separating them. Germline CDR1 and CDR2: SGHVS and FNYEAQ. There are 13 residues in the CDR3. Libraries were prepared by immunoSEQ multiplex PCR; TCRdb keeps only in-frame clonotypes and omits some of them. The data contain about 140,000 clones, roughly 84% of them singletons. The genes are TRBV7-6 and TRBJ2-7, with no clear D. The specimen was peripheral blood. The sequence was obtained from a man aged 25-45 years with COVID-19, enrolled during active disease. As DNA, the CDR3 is TGTGCCAGCAGCTTAGCCACATTCACCGAGCAGTACTTC. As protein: CASSLATFTEQYF.